The subject of this entry is one T cell receptor beta chain. The sample originates from a study of blood T cell repertoires in COVID-19. Turning to the study itself: Samples came from the United States, Italy and Spain, spanning acute and convalescent COVID-19.

Per the study methods: Reference gene primers were amplified, and this amplification served to estimate nucleated cell counts. Some clones are missing from TCRdb's copy, which holds only in-frame ones; the method was immunoSEQ multiplex PCR. Clone size and V and J calls were adopted from that table, with D and trimming inferred from the DNA. The sample includes approximately 94,000 clones, 85% to 95% of them seen just once. Germline V lookup: CDR1 SGHTA, CDR2 FQGNSA. The CDR3 runs 15 residues. J gave up 3 bases and V 6 bases, and 6 bases lay outside the gene matches. This receptor was identified in a woman between 50 and 59 years old in a cohort sampled during active COVID-19. The chain combines TRBV7-2 with TRBJ2-1, with TRBD2 matching 9 bases. The sequenced sample was peripheral blood. DNA for the CDR3: TGTGCCAGCAGAAGCCCGACTAGCGGCTACAATGAGCAGTTCTTC. This encodes CASRSPTSGYNEQFF. The whole variable domain, filled in from reference TRBV7-2 and TRBJ2-1, reads GAGVSQSPSNKVTEKGKDVELRCDPISGHTALYWYRQSLGQGLEFLIYFQGNSAPDKSGLPSDRFSAERTGGSVSTLTIQRTQQEDSAVYLCASRSPTSGYNEQFFGPGTRLTVL.